This T cell receptor (beta chain) was sequenced during a study of blood T cell repertoires in COVID-19. Study-wide context: The study drew acute and convalescent COVID-19 samples from the United States, Italy and Spain. T cells, B-cell-depleted T cells, or PBMCs supplied cDNA or gDNA.

Original processing methods: Reference gene primers were amplified, and this amplification served to estimate nucleated cell counts. Some clones are missing from TCRdb's copy, which holds only in-frame ones; the method was immunoSEQ multiplex PCR. V and J calls and clone size are those listed in that table; D and trimming were worked out from the DNA. The table has 130,000 to 150,000 clones, roughly 89% seen once. In germline, CDR1 is LGHNA, CDR2 YNFKEQ. The CDR3 has 14 residues. With 6 bases clipped from V and 6 bases from J, the junction kept 7 bases outside the gene matches. The chain recombines TRBV4-2 with TRBJ1-4; 7 bases line up with TRBD1. The sample taken for sequencing was peripheral blood. This TCR was recovered from a woman between 45 and 65 years old with acute or convalescent COVID-19. Written as DNA, the CDR3 is TGTGCCAGCAGTCCGAGACAGGGATATGAAAAACTGTTTTTT. As protein: CASSPRQGYEKLFF.